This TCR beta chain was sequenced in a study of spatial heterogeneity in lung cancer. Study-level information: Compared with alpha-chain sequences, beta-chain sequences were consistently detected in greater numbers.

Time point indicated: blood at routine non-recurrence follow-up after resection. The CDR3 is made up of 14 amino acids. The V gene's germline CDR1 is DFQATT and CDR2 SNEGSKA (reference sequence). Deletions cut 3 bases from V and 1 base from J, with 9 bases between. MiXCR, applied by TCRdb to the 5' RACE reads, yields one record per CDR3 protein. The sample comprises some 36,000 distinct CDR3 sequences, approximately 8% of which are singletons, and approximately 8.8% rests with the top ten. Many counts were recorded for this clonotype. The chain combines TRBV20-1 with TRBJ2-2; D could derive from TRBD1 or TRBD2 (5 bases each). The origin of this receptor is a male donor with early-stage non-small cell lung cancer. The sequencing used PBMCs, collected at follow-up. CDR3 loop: CSARGTVNTGELFF. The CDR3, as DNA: TGCAGTGCTAGGGGGACGGTGAACACCGGGGAGCTGTTTTTT.